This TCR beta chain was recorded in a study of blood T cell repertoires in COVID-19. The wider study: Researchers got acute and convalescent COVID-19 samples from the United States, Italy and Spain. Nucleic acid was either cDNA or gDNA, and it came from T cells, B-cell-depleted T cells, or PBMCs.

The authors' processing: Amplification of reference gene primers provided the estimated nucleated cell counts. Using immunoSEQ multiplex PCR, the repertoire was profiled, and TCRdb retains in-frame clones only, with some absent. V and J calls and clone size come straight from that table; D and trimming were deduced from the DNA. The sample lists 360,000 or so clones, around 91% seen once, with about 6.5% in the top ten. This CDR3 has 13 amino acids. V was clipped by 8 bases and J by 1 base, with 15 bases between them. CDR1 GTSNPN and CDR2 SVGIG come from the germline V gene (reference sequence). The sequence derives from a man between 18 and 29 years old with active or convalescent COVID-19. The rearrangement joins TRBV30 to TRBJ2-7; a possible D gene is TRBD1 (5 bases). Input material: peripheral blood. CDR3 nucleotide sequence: TGTGCCGTAGGATTGGACAAGTCCTACGAGCAGTACTTC. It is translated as CAVGLDKSYEQYF.